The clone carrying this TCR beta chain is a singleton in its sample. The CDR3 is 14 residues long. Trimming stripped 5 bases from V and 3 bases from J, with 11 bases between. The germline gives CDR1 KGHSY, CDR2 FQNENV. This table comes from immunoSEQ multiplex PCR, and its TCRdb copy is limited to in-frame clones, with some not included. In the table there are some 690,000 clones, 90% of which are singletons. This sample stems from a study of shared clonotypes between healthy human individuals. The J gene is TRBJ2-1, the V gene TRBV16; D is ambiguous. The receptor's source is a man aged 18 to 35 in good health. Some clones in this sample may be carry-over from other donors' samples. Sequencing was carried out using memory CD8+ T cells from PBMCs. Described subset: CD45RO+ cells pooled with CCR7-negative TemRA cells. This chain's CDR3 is CASSSGWDYNEQFF. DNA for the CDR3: TGTGCCAGCAGCTCTGGCTGGGACTACAATGAGCAGTTCTTC.